A single sample is the source of the 26 T cell receptor beta chains below, sequenced in a study of blood T cell repertoires in COVID-19. Method: immunoSEQ multiplex PCR; TCRdb's copy keeps in-frame clones and lacks some. This sample yields 150,000 to 250,000 clones, of which about 85% are seen a single time; more than 2% belongs to the top ten. The sample taken for sequencing was PBMCs or T cells enriched from blood (not recorded which). The source of these receptors is a woman between 25 and 40 years old who had recovered from COVID-19.

This clone was detected only once. The chain carries TRBV7-2 and TRBJ1-2; D perhaps matches TRBD1 (6 bases). CDR3 length: 16 amino acids. The germline CDR1 and CDR2 sequences are SGHTA and FQGNSA. The germline V and J ends were trimmed by 0 bases and 4 bases, with 15 bases remaining between them. CDR3 DNA: TGTGCCAGCAGCTTAGCGCTAACAGGGCGCTCCTATGGCTACACCTTC. This gives the protein CASSLALTGRSYGYTF.

CDR3 protein: CASDPGGDNGETQYF. The DNA of the CDR3 is TGTGCCAGTGATCCGGGGGGGGATAATGGAGAGACCCAGTACTTC. This rearrangement joins TRBV19 to TRBJ2-5; 8 nucleotides line up with TRBD2. V was pared by 8 bases and J by 4 bases, with 12 bases of the junction left unmatched. The CDR3 is 15 amino acids. Germline V gives CDR1 LNHDA, CDR2 SQIVND (reference sequence). Full variable domain (outside the CDR3, taken from reference TRBV19 and TRBJ2-5): DGGITQSPKYLFRKEGQNVTLSCEQNLNHDAMYWYRQDPGQGLRLIYYSQIVNDFQKGDIAEGYSVSREKKESFPLTVTSAQKNPTAFYLCASDPGGDNGETQYFGPGTRLLVL.

This clone was detected ten times or more. The J gene is TRBJ2-1, the V gene TRBV4-1; 7 bases align to TRBD2. This CDR3 spans 15 amino acids. The germline V gene encodes CDR1 MGHRA and CDR2 YSYEKL. V gave up 4 bases and J gave up 11 bases; unmatched junction bases: 14. CDR3 sequence (DNA): TGCGCCAGCAGCCTCTTACTAGCGCCGGGGAATAAGCAGTTCTTC. Translating gives CASSLLLAPGNKQFF.

The genes are TRBV10-3 and TRBJ1-5; D perhaps matches TRBD1 (6 bases). V lost 7 bases to trimming and J lost 3 bases, with 13 bases between them. The CDR3 consists of 14 residues. In germline, CDR1 is ENHRY, CDR2 SYGVKD. The CDR3 DNA sequence: TGTGCCATCAAAGACGAGGGGGTCAATCAGCCCCAGCATTTT. Residues: CAIKDEGVNQPQHF.

The genes are TRBV5-1 and TRBJ1-2; 7 bases map to TRBD1. The CDR3 length is 14 residues. V shed 0 bases, J shed 4 bases, and the junction held 3 bases outside the gene matches. Germline lookup yields CDR1 SGHRS and CDR2 YFSETQ. The CDR3 DNA reads TGCGCCAGCAGCTTGGCGGACAGGCCCTATGGCTACACCTTC. As protein: CASSLADRPYGYTF. The full variable domain, completed using reference TRBV5-1 and TRBJ1-2, is KAGVTQTPRYLIKTRGQQVTLSCSPISGHRSVSWYQQTPGQGLQFLFEYFSETQRNKGNFPGRFSGRQFSNSRSEMNVSTLELGDSALYLCASSLADRPYGYTFGSGTRLTVV.

The V call is TRBV11-1, the J call TRBJ2-7; D is unclear. Trimming took 1 base from V and 3 from J, leaving 10 bases between them. This CDR3 contains 14 residues. Germline V gene data show CDR1 as SGHAT and CDR2 as FQDESV (reference sequence). CDR3 region: CASSLGSVNYEQYF. CDR3 bases: TGTGCCAGCAGCTTAGGGTCGGTAAACTACGAGCAGTACTTC.

The chain has TRBV7-9 and TRBJ1-4; a possible D gene is TRBD1 (5 bases). CDR3 length: 14 amino acids. Germline loops: CDR1 SEHNR, CDR2 FQNEAQ (reference sequence). V was shortened by 2 bases and J by 5 bases, with 9 bases between the two germline ends. CDR3 nucleotides: TGTGCCAGCAGCTTATACGGGGGGAATGAAAAACTGTTTTTT. Translation gives CASSLYGGNEKLFF.

The chain employs TRBV6-2 or TRBV6-3 and TRBJ1-6; D is unresolved. CDR1 MNHEY and CDR2 SVGEGT come from the germline V gene. The germline V and J ends were trimmed by 4 bases and 10 bases, with 11 bases remaining between them. The CDR3 has 13 amino acids. CDR3 protein: CASSWEWGSPLHF. The CDR3 DNA reads TGTGCCAGCAGTTGGGAGTGGGGATCACCCCTCCACTTT.

V usage is TRBV28 and J usage is TRBJ2-7, with 10 bases lining up with TRBD2. This CDR3 region has 14 residues. J lost 2 bases, V lost 6 bases, and 4 bases had no gene match. Germline V gene lookup returns CDR1 MDHEN and CDR2 SYDVKM. The CDR3 sequence is CASRRSGGTYEQYF. Written as DNA, the CDR3 is TGTGCCAGCAGACGTAGCGGGGGGACCTACGAGCAGTACTTC.

The V gene is TRBV5-1, the J gene TRBJ2-1, with D unresolved. Trimming took 0 bases from V and 3 from J, leaving 10 bases between them. The CDR3 is 15 residues long. Germline V gives CDR1 SGHRS, CDR2 YFSETQ. The CDR3 sequence: CASSLGVAVYNEQFF. The CDR3, as DNA: TGCGCCAGCAGCTTGGGAGTGGCGGTCTACAATGAGCAGTTCTTC.

The genes are TRBV19 and TRBJ1-1; D unclear. This CDR3 has 11 residues. V was pared by 5 bases and J by 6 bases, with 7 bases between. Germline CDR1 reads LNHDA; CDR2 reads SQIVND (reference sequence). CDR3 sequence reads: CASSVGPEAFF. The CDR3 bases are TGTGCCAGTAGTGTAGGGCCTGAAGCTTTCTTT.

The V call is TRBV5-1, the J call TRBJ2-3; the D gene is possibly TRBD2 (5 bases). Between the trimmed V and J ends, which lost 5 bases and 9 bases, there was a span of 13 bases. Germline-derived CDR1 and CDR2 are SGHRS and YFSETQ. The CDR3 covers 12 residues. Here the CDR3 reads CASSSGTGTQYF. The CDR3 coding sequence is TGCGCCAGCAGTTCTGGCACGGGGACGCAGTATTTT.

This sequence joins TRBV7-2 and TRBJ1-6; TRBD1 matches 7 bases. From germline, CDR1 is SGHTA and CDR2 FQGNSA. The junction had 4 bases not matched to a gene; V was cut back by 1 base and J by 10 bases. CDR3 length: 14 amino acids. CDR3 coding DNA: TGTGCCAGCAGCTTAGGGACAGGCCCCTCACCCCTCCACTTT. Protein sequence: CASSLGTGPSPLHF.

V gene TRBV6-2 or TRBV6-3 combines with J gene TRBJ2-5, with no clear D. CDR1 is MNHEY and CDR2 is SVGEGT in the germline V gene. The CDR3 extends over 13 amino acids. V lost 4 bases and J 0 bases, leaving 6 bases between the germline ends. CDR3 protein: CASSSDYQETQYF. The CDR3 DNA reads TGTGCCAGCAGTTCAGATTACCAAGAGACCCAGTACTTC.

The rearrangement links TRBV2 to TRBJ2-7; TRBD1 matches 7 bases. The CDR3 contains 13 residues. Germline CDR1 SNHLY, CDR2 FYNNEI. V dropped 5 bases and J dropped 2; count of bases not matched to a gene: 3. The CDR3 bases are TGTGCCAGCAGTTTGACAGGGACCTACGAGCAGTACTTC. Amino acids: CASSLTGTYEQYF.

V gene TRBV6-5 combines with J gene TRBJ1-1; D perhaps matches TRBD1 (5 bases). CDR1 and CDR2 from the germline V gene are MNHEY and SVGAGI. The CDR3 runs 15 residues. V lost 6 bases and J 5 bases, leaving 19 bases between the germline ends. CDR3 in amino acids: CASSRRVGVGTEAFF. In nucleotides, the CDR3 is TGTGCCAGCAGCCGCCGGGTAGGGGTAGGGACTGAAGCTTTCTTT.

The CDR3 protein is CAGSGYTSTDTQYF. The CDR3 nucleotides are TGTGCCGGTTCGGGGTACACTAGCACAGATACGCAGTATTTT. This chain joins TRBV7-9 and TRBJ2-3; D might be TRBD2 (5 bases). Trimming cost V 11 bases and J 0 bases, with 15 bases left between them. CDR3 length: 14 amino acids. Per the germline V gene, CDR1 is SEHNR and CDR2 is FQNEAQ (reference sequence). Full variable domain (missing parts from reference TRBV7-9 and TRBJ2-3): DTGVSQNPRHKITKRGQNVTFRCDPISEHNRLYWYRQTLGQGPEFLTYFQNEAQLEKSRLLSDRFSAERPKGSFSTLEIQRTEQGDSAMYLCAGSGYTSTDTQYFGPGTRLTVL.

The chain recombines TRBV19 with TRBJ1-1; 9 nucleotides align to TRBD1. The V and J ends lost 5 bases and 1 base, in that order; junction bases with no gene match: 2. CDR1 and CDR2 from the germline V gene are LNHDA and SQIVND (reference sequence). This CDR3 region has 14 residues. The CDR3 region has the DNA TGTGCCAGTAGTCCGGACAGGGGGAACACTGAAGCTTTCTTT. Translating it yields CASSPDRGNTEAFF.

The J gene is TRBJ1-1, the V gene TRBV12-3 or TRBV12-4; no reliable D call. Between the trimmed V and J ends, which lost 7 bases and 7 bases, there was a span of 10 bases. This CDR3 contains 11 residues. The CDR3 here is CASTPLVEAFF. CDR3 nucleotides: TGTGCCAGCACCCCCTTAGTTGAAGCTTTCTTT.

The chain uses TRBV6-5 and TRBJ2-5; TRBD1 aligns across 7 bases. In germline, CDR1 is MNHEY, CDR2 SVGAGI. V lost 6 bases to trimming and J lost 3 bases; unmatched junction nucleotides: 10. The CDR3 spans 15 residues. In DNA form, the CDR3 reads TGTGCCAGCAGCGGGCTGCGGACAGGTGAAGAGACCCAGTACTTC. Encoded protein: CASSGLRTGEETQYF.

This sequence joins TRBV28 and TRBJ1-5; D gene unclear. Germline V gene sequence: CDR1 MDHEN, CDR2 SYDVKM. There are 12 residues in the CDR3. The V end was cut by 8 bases, the J end by 3 bases, with 8 bases between. The CDR3 reads CASSGFNQPQHF. CDR3 nucleotide sequence: TGTGCCAGCTCAGGATTCAATCAGCCCCAGCATTTT.

The chain links TRBV7-9 to TRBJ1-2, with D uncertain. V was cut by 1 base and J by 5 bases, with 8 bases left in between. Germline V CDR1 and CDR2: SEHNR, FQNEAQ (reference sequence). The CDR3 is 13 amino acids. The DNA for the CDR3 is TGTGCCAGCAGCTTAGAAGGCGGGTATGGCTACACCTTC. Protein: CASSLEGGYGYTF.

V usage is TRBV4-3 and J usage is TRBJ2-7, with D perhaps matching TRBD2 (6 bases). Trimming took 2 bases from V and 7 from J, leaving 12 bases between them. The CDR3 totals 13 residues. The germline V gene has CDR1 LGHNA and CDR2 YSLEER. This CDR3 is CASSQSREREQYF. The CDR3, as DNA: TGCGCCAGCAGCCAAAGCCGGGAGAGGGAGCAGTACTTC.

V and J are TRBV5-1 and TRBJ2-3, with 14 bases that match TRBD2. With 1 base clipped from V and 5 bases from J, the junction kept 12 bases outside the gene matches. The V gene's germline CDR1 is SGHRS and CDR2 YFSETQ. The CDR3 runs 19 residues. In DNA form, the CDR3 reads TGCGCCAGCAGCTTGACGGGGACTAGCGGGAGTTTTAGGAGAGATACGCAGTATTTT. Encoded protein: CASSLTGTSGSFRRDTQYF.

V usage is TRBV24-1 and J usage is TRBJ1-4, with D hard to call. Germline CDR1 KGHDR, CDR2 SFDVKD. CDR3 length: 14 residues. Trimming removed 4 bases from V and 5 bases from J, with 10 bases in between. This chain's CDR3 is CATSDRYSNEKLFF. Written as DNA, the CDR3 is TGTGCCACCAGTGACCGATACTCCAATGAAAAACTGTTTTTT.

There are a few counts of this clone. The V gene is TRBV30, the J gene TRBJ1-6; D remains ambiguous. Germline loops: CDR1 GTSNPN, CDR2 SVGIG (reference sequence). The V end was cut by 5 bases, the J end by 0 bases, with 5 bases between. The CDR3 loop spans 13 amino acids. In DNA, the CDR3 is TGTGCCTGGGGCGTCTCCTATAATTCACCCCTCCACTTT. Its translation is CAWGVSYNSPLHF.